These 30 T cell receptor beta chains originate from one sample sequenced in a study of cytomegalovirus exposure and HLA in healthy donors (dated by TCRdb to 2015 to 2018). Receptor libraries were prepared by the immunoSEQ multiplex PCR assay. A mixture of 60 forward primers for TCR Vbeta segments and 13 reverse primers for TCR Jbeta segments was used in the multiplex PCR. Held by TCRdb, this immuneACCESS table contains in-frame sequences only and omits some clones. Under half of the omission traces to an unresolved V gene where checked; the cause of the rest is unknown. The sample profile shows 90,000 to 110,000 clones; over 60% of them were found once. The ten largest clones represent around 8.8% of the sample. The sequencing sample was made of PBMCs. These receptors originate from a man aged 35 to 55 in good health and CMV-seropositive.

V is TRBV12-5 and J is TRBJ2-2; D unclear. The germline gives CDR1 LGHNT, CDR2 FRNRAP. V gave up 2 bases and J gave up 6 bases, with 4 bases separating them. The CDR3 has 12 residues. CDR3 protein: CASGLISGELFF. Here the CDR3 DNA reads TGTGCTAGTGGTTTGATCTCCGGGGAGCTGTTTTTT.

The V gene is TRBV7-2, the J gene TRBJ2-2; weak D call: TRBD2 (5 bases). The germline gives CDR1 SGHTA, CDR2 FQGNSA. With 5 bases removed from V and 4 bases from J, the gap between germline ends came to 14 bases. The CDR3 is made up of 15 amino acids. The CDR3 nucleotides read TGTGCCAGCAGCCCCTTTTCTGGACTCACCGGGGAGCTGTTTTTT. Protein sequence: CASSPFSGLTGELFF.

The chain joins TRBV2 to TRBJ2-3, with TRBD2 identical over 9 bases. With V trimmed by 4 bases and J by 3 bases, 8 bases remained unmatched. Germline CDR1 and CDR2: SNHLY and FYNNEI. The CDR3 is 16 amino acids. The CDR3 DNA reads TGTGCCAGCAGTGTTACGCGGGGGGGCCGAACAGATACGCAGTATTTT. This translates into CASSVTRGGRTDTQYF.

The chain carries TRBV27 and TRBJ1-1, with D possibly TRBD1 on 5 matching bases. The V end lost 6 bases, the J end lost 5 bases, and 19 bases lay between the germline ends. The germline V gene encodes CDR1 MNHEY and CDR2 SMNVEV (reference sequence). The CDR3 spans 15 residues. DNA for the CDR3: TGTGCCAGCAGCCAACCGGGACTAGGGGAGACTGAAGCTTTCTTT. Its translation is CASSQPGLGETEAFF.

The chain combines TRBV28 with TRBJ1-2, with TRBD1 as a possible D gene (5 bases). The germline V gene has CDR1 MDHEN and CDR2 SYDVKM. The V gene lost 4 bases and the J gene lost 4 bases, with 16 bases spanning the gap. The CDR3 contains 15 residues. The CDR3, as DNA: TGTGCCAGCAGTTCCACGGGGGTCTTGATCTATGGCTACACCTTC. Protein sequence: CASSSTGVLIYGYTF.

This clone was observed a few times. The V and J genes are TRBV10-3 and TRBJ2-6; D is unresolved. Germline loops: CDR1 ENHRY, CDR2 SYGVKD. The CDR3 runs to 14 residues. Trimming stripped 4 bases from V and 0 bases from J, with 4 bases between. The CDR3 region is CAISVSSGANVLTF. Here the CDR3 DNA reads TGTGCCATCAGTGTATCCTCTGGGGCCAACGTCCTGACTTTC.

The J gene is TRBJ2-7, the V gene TRBV7-2; D may be TRBD1 (6 bases). The CDR3 runs 15 residues. Trimming took 6 bases from V and 2 from J, leaving 17 bases between them. Germline V CDR1 and CDR2: SGHTA, FQGNSA. The CDR3 here is CASSPKVGQTYEQYF. The CDR3 DNA reads TGTGCCAGCAGTCCTAAAGTAGGACAGACCTACGAGCAGTACTTC.

This clone was counted a few times. The chain combines TRBV18 with TRBJ1-6; D is perhaps TRBD1 (5 bases). Trimming stripped 3 bases from V and 8 bases from J, with 17 bases between. Germline V CDR1 and CDR2: KGHSH, LQKENI. The CDR3 has 16 amino acids. The CDR3 loop reads CASSPLRGVGDSPLHF. CDR3 DNA sequence: TGTGCCAGCTCACCGTTACGGGGGGTAGGAGATTCACCCCTCCACTTT.

For this clone: At one boundary the junction diverges from the germline segment, which might be a read error. The CDR3, as DNA: TGTTCCAGCAGCTTAGCGTCAGGGGGCGAGATGAACACTGAAGCTTTCTTT. This encodes CSSSLASGGEMNTEAFF. The genes are TRBV7-9 and TRBJ1-1; 8 bases are shared with TRBD1. CDR3 length: 17 residues. CDR1 is SEHNR and CDR2 is FQNEAQ in the germline V gene (reference sequence).

This clone occurred once. The genes are TRBV5-1 and TRBJ2-5, with TRBD2 identical over 10 bases. Germline CDR1 SGHRS, CDR2 YFSETQ. The J segment lost 5 bases and the V segment lost 0 bases, leaving 13 bases of the junction unmatched. The CDR3 totals 18 residues. The CDR3 spells CASSLGRGVAGGGETQYF. CDR3 sequence (DNA): TGCGCCAGCAGCTTGGGGCGAGGAGTAGCGGGAGGCGGCGAGACCCAGTACTTC.

CDR3 in amino acids: CASSLGQGNTGELFF. CDR3 DNA sequence: TGTGCCAGCAGCCTGGGACAGGGGAACACCGGGGAGCTGTTTTTT. The chain couples TRBV11-3 to TRBJ2-2; 9 bases are shared with TRBD1. The CDR3 has 15 amino acids. The germline V gene has CDR1 SGHNT and CDR2 YENEEA. The V segment lost 5 bases and the J segment 1 base; nucleotides outside the gene matches: 2.

CDR3 sequence (DNA): TGTGCCAGCAGTGAAGCGGGGGCTCTAGCGGGGGGTTCCAGCTCCTACGAGCAGTACTTC. Its translation is CASSEAGALAGGSSSYEQYF. J is TRBJ2-7 and V is TRBV2, with 11 nucleotides matching TRBD2. Germline-derived CDR1 and CDR2 are SNHLY and FYNNEI. The ends lost 0 bases at V and 0 bases at J; junction bases unmatched: 13. This CDR3 comprises 20 residues.

The gene calls are TRBV7-3 and TRBJ2-2, with 10 bases aligning to TRBD1. CDR3 length equals 15 residues. Unmatched junction bases numbered 4, after V lost 5 bases and J lost 4 bases. CDR1 is SGHTA, CDR2 FQGTGA, per germline. The CDR3 reads CASSLRTGGTGELFF. CDR3 bases: TGTGCCAGCAGCCTTAGGACAGGGGGCACCGGGGAGCTGTTTTTT.

The V and J genes are TRBV28 and TRBJ1-3; the D gene is possibly TRBD1 (6 bases). The germline V and J ends were trimmed by 7 bases and 2 bases, with 15 bases remaining between them. The germline V gene encodes CDR1 MDHEN and CDR2 SYDVKM. The CDR3 is 15 residues long. CDR3 DNA sequence: TGTGCCAGCACCCGAGTGGGGGCCACTGGAAACACCATATATTTT. Protein product: CASTRVGATGNTIYF.

With regard to this clone: A junction end diverges from the germline sequence, so it may reflect a read error. The genes are TRBV9 and TRBJ2-6, with a tentative D call TRBD1 (6 bases). CDR1 and CDR2 from the germline V gene are SGDLS and YYNGEE. This CDR3 comprises 16 residues. DNA for the CDR3: TGTGTCAGCAGCGTAGGGGGTTTCTCTGGGGCCAACGGCCTGACTTTC. Its translation: CVSSVGGFSGANGLTF. Filled out from reference TRBV9 and TRBJ2-6, the complete variable domain reads DSGVTQTPKHLITATGQRVTLRCSPRSGDLSVYWYQQSLDQGLQFLIQYYNGEERAKGNILERFSAQQFPDLHSELNLSSLELGDSALYFCVSSVGGFSGANGLTFGAGSRLTVL.

The chain employs TRBV5-1 and TRBJ2-7; D may be TRBD1 (6 bases). V was clipped by 0 bases and J by 0 bases, with 10 bases between them. The CDR3 extends over 15 amino acids. The germline V gene has CDR1 SGHRS and CDR2 YFSETQ. The DNA for the CDR3 is TGCGCCAGCAGCTTGGCCGGCAGGGGCTCCTACGAGCAGTACTTC. This sequence encodes CASSLAGRGSYEQYF. Complete variable domain (other parts from reference TRBV5-1 and TRBJ2-7): KAGVTQTPRYLIKTRGQQVTLSCSPISGHRSVSWYQQTPGQGLQFLFEYFSETQRNKGNFPGRFSGRQFSNSRSEMNVSTLELGDSALYLCASSLAGRGSYEQYFGPGTRLTVT.

V usage is TRBV18 and J usage is TRBJ2-7, with D perhaps TRBD1 (5 bases). The CDR3 sequence is 16 residues long. Trimming took off 4 bases at V and 0 bases at J, with 16 bases between the two ends. Germline CDR1 is KGHSH and CDR2 is LQKENI. CDR3: CASSQFRASSSYEQYF. The CDR3 bases are TGTGCCAGCTCACAATTCAGGGCGTCGAGCTCCTACGAGCAGTACTTC.

About this clone itself: This sample also contains other DNA sequences that code for the same CDR3. The J gene is TRBJ2-7, the V gene TRBV18, with 10 bases that match TRBD2. This CDR3 is 15 amino acids long. Germline V CDR1 and CDR2: KGHSH, LQKENI. The J segment lost 4 bases and the V segment lost 2 bases, leaving 5 bases of the junction unmatched. CDR3 bases: TGTGCCAGCTCACCAGGGCTAGCGGGAGTGTACGAGCAGTACTTC. Protein product: CASSPGLAGVYEQYF.

The chain links TRBV6-4 to TRBJ2-1, with a possible D match to TRBD2 (6 bases). V lost 6 bases to trimming and J lost 6 bases, with 12 bases between them. This CDR3 is 13 amino acids long. In germline, CDR1 is MRHNA, CDR2 SNTAGT. The CDR3 DNA follows: TGTGCCAGCAGCCGGACTACACTCAATGAGCAGTTCTTC. It encodes CASSRTTLNEQFF.

The chain recombines TRBV4-3 with TRBJ2-3, with 7 bases aligning to TRBD2. This CDR3 is 16 amino acids long. Germline V gene data show CDR1 as LGHNA and CDR2 as YSLEER. The ends lost 4 bases at V and 2 bases at J; junction bases unmatched: 9. This chain's CDR3 is CASSRITSAPTDTQYF. For the CDR3, the DNA is TGCGCCAGCAGCCGCATTACTAGCGCCCCCACAGATACGCAGTATTTT.

Written as DNA, the CDR3 is TGTGCCAGCTCCCAGGGGATGAACACTGAAGCTTTCTTT. It translates to CASSQGMNTEAFF. The chain recombines TRBV18 with TRBJ1-1; a weak D match, TRBD1 (6 bases). Germline CDR1 and CDR2: KGHSH and LQKENI. Trimming stripped 6 bases from V and 0 bases from J, with 8 bases between. The CDR3 has 13 amino acids. Using reference TRBV18 and TRBJ1-1 for the parts outside the CDR3, the full variable domain is NAGVMQNPRHLVRRRGQEARLRCSPMKGHSHVYWYRQLPEEGLKFMVYLQKENIIDESGMPKERFSAEFPKEGPSILRIQQVVRGDSAAYFCASSQGMNTEAFFGQGTRLTVV.

This chain connects TRBV5-6 to TRBJ2-7; 10 bases agree with TRBD2. Germline assignment: CDR1 SGHDT and CDR2 YYEEEE. CDR3 size: 17 residues. The V segment lost 2 bases and the J segment 0 bases; nucleotides outside the gene matches: 8. CDR3 region: CASSLLGLADSSYEQYF. The CDR3, as DNA: TGTGCCAGCAGCTTACTAGGACTAGCGGATAGCTCCTACGAGCAGTACTTC.

The rearrangement uses TRBV9 and TRBJ2-7; possible D gene TRBD2, 6 bases. Germline CDR1 reads SGDLS; CDR2 reads YYNGEE. Trimming left V 3 bases short and J 3 bases short, with 16 bases between. CDR3 length: 15 residues. The CDR3 spells CASSAGDSRRYEQYF. DNA of the CDR3: TGTGCCAGCAGCGCTGGGGACTCTCGGCGCTACGAGCAGTACTTC.

V is TRBV5-4 and J is TRBJ2-7; tentative D call: TRBD1 (5 bases). V lost 1 base and J lost 2, with 10 bases in between. The germline V gene has CDR1 SGHNT and CDR2 YYREEE (reference sequence). The length of the CDR3 is 14 residues. The CDR3 loop is CASSLRTPPYEQYF. The CDR3 bases are TGTGCCAGCAGCTTGCGGACACCCCCCTACGAGCAGTACTTC.

The rearrangement joins TRBV7-9 to TRBJ2-2, with a weak D call TRBD1 (5 bases). Trimming shortened V by 2 bases and J by 4 bases, and 5 bases separated the two germline ends. The germline gives CDR1 SEHNR, CDR2 FQNEAQ (reference sequence). This CDR3 contains 13 residues. CDR3 amino acids: CASSLQGTGELFF. CDR3 DNA: TGTGCCAGCAGCTTACAGGGCACCGGGGAGCTGTTTTTT.

The CDR3 DNA sequence: TGTGCCAGCAGTTACTCGAGGGGGACAGGGTCCAATGAGCAGTTCTTC. Its protein is CASSYSRGTGSNEQFF. This chain links TRBV6-6 with TRBJ2-1, with TRBD1 matching over 9 bases. The CDR3 extends over 16 amino acids. The germline CDR1 and CDR2 sequences are MNHNY and SVGAGI (reference sequence). V dropped 0 bases and J dropped 6; count of bases not matched to a gene: 6.

The rearrangement links TRBV7-2 to TRBJ2-7; possibly TRBD2 for D (6 bases). The CDR3 is 17 amino acids. V dropped 5 bases and J dropped 2 bases, with 22 bases sitting between them. The germline gives CDR1 SGHTA, CDR2 FQGNSA. CDR3 nucleotide sequence: TGTGCCAGCAGCCTGGTTACGGTCGGAGGGACCCCCTACGAGCAGTACTTC. This codes for CASSLVTVGGTPYEQYF.

The chain has TRBV11-2 and TRBJ2-2; 12 positions match TRBD2. CDR1 SGHAT and CDR2 FQNNGV come from the germline V gene. The CDR3 is 16 amino acids. V shed 4 bases and J 3 bases; nucleotides not matched to a gene: 3. The DNA of the CDR3 is TGTGCCAGCAGCTCCCTAGCGGGGGGGCACACCGGGGAGCTGTTTTTT. This gives the protein CASSSLAGGHTGELFF. Looking up the rest from reference TRBV11-2 and TRBJ2-2 gives the full variable domain: EAGVAQSPRYKIIEKRQSVAFWCNPISGHATLYWYQQILGQGPKLLIQFQNNGVVDDSQLPKDRFSAERLKGVDSTLKIQPAKLEDSAVYLCASSSLAGGHTGELFFGEGSRLTVL.

J is TRBJ2-1 and V is TRBV5-6, with a tentative D call TRBD2 (5 bases). The CDR3 length is 14 residues. Germline CDR1 reads SGHDT; CDR2 reads YYEEEE. V was shortened by 0 bases and J by 9 bases, with 13 bases between the two germline ends. This chain's CDR3 is CASSLGLLIGEQFF. As DNA, the CDR3 is TGTGCCAGCAGCTTGGGACTACTGATTGGTGAGCAGTTCTTC.

The rearrangement uses TRBV21-1 and TRBJ2-7; the listed D gene, TRBD2, was not tested against the DNA. TRBV21-1 is a documented pseudogene. The CDR3 loop spans 13 amino acids. In DNA form, the CDR3 reads TGTGCCAGCAGCAAGAGGGTTTGCTACGAGCAGTACTTC. This sequence encodes CASSKRVCYEQYF.